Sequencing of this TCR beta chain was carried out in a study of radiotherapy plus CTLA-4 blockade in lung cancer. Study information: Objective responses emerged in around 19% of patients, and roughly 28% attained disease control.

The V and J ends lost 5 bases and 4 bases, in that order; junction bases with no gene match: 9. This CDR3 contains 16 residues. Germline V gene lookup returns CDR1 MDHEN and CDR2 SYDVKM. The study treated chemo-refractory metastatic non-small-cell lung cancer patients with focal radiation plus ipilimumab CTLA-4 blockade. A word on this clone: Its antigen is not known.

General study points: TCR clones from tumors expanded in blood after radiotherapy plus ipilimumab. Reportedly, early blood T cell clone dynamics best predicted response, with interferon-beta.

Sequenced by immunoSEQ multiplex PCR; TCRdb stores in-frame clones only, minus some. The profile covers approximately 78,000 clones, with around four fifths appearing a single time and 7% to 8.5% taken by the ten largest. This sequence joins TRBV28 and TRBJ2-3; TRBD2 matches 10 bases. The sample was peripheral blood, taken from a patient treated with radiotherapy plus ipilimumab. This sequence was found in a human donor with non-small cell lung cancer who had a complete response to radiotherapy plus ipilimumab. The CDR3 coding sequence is TGTGCCAGCAGTACGGCTGGTCTAGCGGGAGCAGATACGCAGTATTTT. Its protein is CASSTAGLAGADTQYF. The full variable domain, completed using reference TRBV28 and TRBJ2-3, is DVKVTQSSRYLVKRTGEKVFLECVQDMDHENMFWYRQDPGLGLRLIYFSYDVKMKEKGDIPEGYSVSREKKERFSLILESASTNQTSMYLCASSTAGLAGADTQYFGPGTRLTVL.